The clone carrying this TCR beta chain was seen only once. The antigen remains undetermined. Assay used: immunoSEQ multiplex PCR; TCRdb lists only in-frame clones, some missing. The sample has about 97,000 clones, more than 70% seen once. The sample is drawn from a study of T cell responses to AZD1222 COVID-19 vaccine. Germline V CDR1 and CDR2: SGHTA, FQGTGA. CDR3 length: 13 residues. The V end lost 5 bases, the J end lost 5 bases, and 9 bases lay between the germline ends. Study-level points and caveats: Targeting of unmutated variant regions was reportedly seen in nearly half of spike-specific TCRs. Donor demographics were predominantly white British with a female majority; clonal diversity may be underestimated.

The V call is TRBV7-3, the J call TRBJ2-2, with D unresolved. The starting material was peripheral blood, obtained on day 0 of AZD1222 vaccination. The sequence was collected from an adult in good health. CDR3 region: CASSPTLTGELFF. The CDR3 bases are TGTGCCAGCAGCCCAACCCTTACCGGGGAGCTGTTTTTT. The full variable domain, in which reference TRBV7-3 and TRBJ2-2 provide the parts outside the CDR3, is GAGVSQTPSNKVTEKGKYVELRCDPISGHTALYWYRQSLGQGPEFLIYFQGTGAADDSGLPNDRFFAVRPEGSVSTLKIQRTERGDSAVYLCASSPTLTGELFFGEGSRLTVL.